What follows are 12 T cell receptor beta chains derived from one specimen sequenced in a study of T-cell reconstitution after alpha-beta-depleted transplantation in children. A TCRbeta library incorporating unique molecular identifiers was prepared. MiXCR, applied by TCRdb to the PCR reads, yields one record per CDR3 protein. The data hold roughly 310,000 distinct CDR3 sequences, with approximately 23% observed a single time. Sequencing used PBMCs, mostly from graft donor cells, obtained 180 days after TCRalphabeta/CD19-depleted stem cell transplant. Receptor source: a male patient under 18 who had a stem cell transplant for acute lymphoblastic leukemia, so the T cells may come from the graft donor.

This clonotype was found many times. The chain is built from TRBV5-1 and TRBJ2-5; D not resolved. Trimming cost V 0 bases and J 2 bases, with 11 bases left between them. Germline V lookup: CDR1 SGHRS, CDR2 YFSETQ. The CDR3 sequence is 15 residues long. The CDR3 loop is CASSLAPFVQETQYF. As DNA, the CDR3 is TGCGCCAGCAGCTTGGCCCCTTTTGTGCAAGAGACCCAGTACTTC.

This clonotype has a handful of counts. This chain joins TRBV7-3 and TRBJ2-1; 11 bases are a match to TRBD2. CDR3 length: 19 residues. The trim removed 4 bases at V and 0 bases at J, leaving 11 bases unmatched. Germline CDR1 reads SGHTA; CDR2 reads FQGTGA. The DNA for the CDR3 is TGTGCCAGCAGCTCTCCACTAGCGGGAGCATGGGGCTCCTACAATGAGCAGTTCTTC. Translated: CASSSPLAGAWGSYNEQFF.

This chain connects TRBV5-4 to TRBJ1-2; the match to TRBD1 covers 9 bases. The CDR3 spans 15 residues. Germline lookup yields CDR1 SGHNT and CDR2 YYREEE (reference sequence). Trimming cost V 5 bases and J 3 bases; bases outside gene matches: 8. CDR3 residues: CASRKGQGFYYGYTF. In DNA, the CDR3 is TGTGCCAGCAGAAAGGGACAGGGTTTTTACTATGGCTACACCTTC.

This clonotype occurred many times. This sequence joins TRBV5-1 and TRBJ2-7, with D possibly being TRBD1 (5 bases). The CDR3 is 16 amino acids. Between the trimmed V and J ends, which lost 4 bases and 0 bases, there was a span of 17 bases. Germline V lookup: CDR1 SGHRS, CDR2 YFSETQ. Here the CDR3 DNA reads TGCGCCAGCAGCCGGGCTCCAGGGTTGAACTCCTACGAGCAGTACTTC. Translating it yields CASSRAPGLNSYEQYF.

The V and J genes are TRBV7-3 and TRBJ2-2; TRBD2 might be the D (6 bases). CDR1 is SGHTA and CDR2 is FQGTGA in the germline V gene. V lost 0 bases to trimming and J lost 5 bases, with 16 bases between them. CDR3 length equals 17 residues. The CDR3 nucleotides read TGTGCCAGCAGCTTAACCTACGGGGGAGGAGGTACCGGGGAGCTGTTTTTT. Translation: CASSLTYGGGGTGELFF.

The rearrangement joins TRBV10-2 to TRBJ2-1; perhaps TRBD1 as D (6 bases). CDR3 size: 16 residues. The germline V gene has CDR1 WSHSY and CDR2 SAAADI. V was trimmed by 6 bases and J by 6 bases, leaving 21 bases between them. The CDR3 bases are TGCGCCAGCAGACCAGGGGATGTCGGACCCTTCAATGAGCAGTTCTTC. It yields the protein CASRPGDVGPFNEQFF.

On this clonotype: At one end, the junction sequence differs from germline, possibly due to a read error. The chain couples TRBV11-2 to TRBJ2-1, with a weak D call TRBD1 (5 bases). The CDR3 extends over 13 amino acids. Germline loops: CDR1 SGHAT, CDR2 FQNNGV. This CDR3 is CASSFRRADEQSF. For the CDR3, the DNA is TGTGCCAGCAGCTTCCGCAGGGCCGATGAGCAGTCCTTC.

The chain joins TRBV4-1 to TRBJ2-7; TRBD2 is a possible D gene (6 bases). The CDR3 is 15 amino acids. CDR1 MGHRA and CDR2 YSYEKL come from the germline V gene. V was pared by 4 bases and J by 4 bases, with 17 bases between. The CDR3 DNA follows: TGCGCCAGCAGCCGGGGAGGCGGAATCTTATACGAGCAGTACTTC. This encodes CASSRGGGILYEQYF.

This chain connects TRBV10-1 to TRBJ2-7, with a tentative D call TRBD1 (5 bases). Germline CDR1 and CDR2: WNHNN and SYGVQD (reference sequence). The CDR3 extends over 15 amino acids. V was trimmed by 4 bases and J by 2 bases, leaving 15 bases between them. The CDR3 DNA is TGCGCCAGCAGTGCCAAATATACAGGAGCCTACGAGCAGTACTTC. Amino acid sequence: CASSAKYTGAYEQYF.

About this clonotype itself: A junction boundary mismatches the germline segment, possibly from a read error. The chain joins TRBV20-1 to TRBJ2-7, with TRBD2 matching 7 bases. This CDR3 spans 14 amino acids. Germline-derived CDR1 and CDR2 are DFQATT and SNEGSKA (reference sequence). The CDR3 reads CSARAVASGYEQSF. CDR3 nucleotides: TGCAGTGCTAGAGCGGTGGCTAGCGGCTACGAGCAGTCCTTC.

The chain recombines TRBV27 with TRBJ1-1, with 9 positions matching TRBD1. Germline values: CDR1 MNHEY, CDR2 SMNVEV (reference sequence). The CDR3 sequence is 15 residues long. The V and J ends lost 4 bases and 5 bases, in that order; junction bases with no gene match: 8. The DNA for the CDR3 is TGTGCCAGCAGTTCCCCTGACAGGGGGGAAACTGAAGCTTTCTTT. Residues: CASSSPDRGETEAFF.

V gene TRBV5-1 combines with J gene TRBJ2-3, with D possibly TRBD2 on 5 matching bases. Germline V gene data show CDR1 as SGHRS and CDR2 as YFSETQ. The germline V and J ends were trimmed by 1 base and 4 bases, with 13 bases remaining between them. The CDR3 is 15 amino acids. CDR3 nucleotide sequence: TGCGCCAGCAGCTTGAGGCTAGCTGAGTCAGATACGCAGTATTTT. Translation gives CASSLRLAESDTQYF.